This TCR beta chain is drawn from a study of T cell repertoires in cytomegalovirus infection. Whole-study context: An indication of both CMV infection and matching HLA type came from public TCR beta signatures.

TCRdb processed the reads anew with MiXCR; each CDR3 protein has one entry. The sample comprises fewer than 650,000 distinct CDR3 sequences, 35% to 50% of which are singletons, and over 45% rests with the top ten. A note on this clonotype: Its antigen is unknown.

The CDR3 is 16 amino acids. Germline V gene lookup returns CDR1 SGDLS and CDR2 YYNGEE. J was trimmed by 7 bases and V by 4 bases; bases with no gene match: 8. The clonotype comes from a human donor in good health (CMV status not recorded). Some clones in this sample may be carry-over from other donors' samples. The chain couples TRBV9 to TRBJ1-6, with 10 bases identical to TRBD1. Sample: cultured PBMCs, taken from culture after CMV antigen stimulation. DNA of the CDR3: TGTGCCAGCAGCTCCCACCGGGACAGGGGCAATTCACCCCTCCACTTT. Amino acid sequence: CASSSHRDRGNSPLHF. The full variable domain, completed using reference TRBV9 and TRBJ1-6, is DSGVTQTPKHLITATGQRVTLRCSPRSGDLSVYWYQQSLDQGLQFLIQYYNGEERAKGNILERFSAQQFPDLHSELNLSSLELGDSALYFCASSSHRDRGNSPLHFGNGTRLTVT.